Listed below are T cell receptor beta chains from one sample, sequenced in a study of control samples from healthy donors and cancer patients. Method: immunoSEQ multiplex PCR; TCRdb's copy keeps in-frame clones and lacks some. Of tens of thousands of clones listed, approximately 86% are singletons. Sequenced input: blood. All receptors come from a man aged 50-59 years in good health. The CDR3 runs from the conserved cysteine through the conserved F or W. A D gene is named only where the DNA matches it firmly. Expanded clones get a size class; other rows say once, few or many, or leave the size out.

TRBV29-1	TRBD2	.	TRBJ2-1	TGCAGCGTCCCGTGGACTAGCGGGGTTTTTGGGCAGCAGTTCTTC	CSVPWTSGVFGQQFF
TRBV19	.	.	TRBJ1-5	TGTGCCAGTAAACCCAAGGGGGGCGGAGGGCATCAGCCCCAGCATTTT	CASKPKGGGGHQPQHF
TRBV11-3	.	.	TRBJ2-7	TGTGCCAGCAGCTTAGCGCCAGGATCCTACGAGCAGTACTTC	CASSLAPGSYEQYF
TRBV5-4	.	.	TRBJ2-5	TGTGCCAGCAGCTTTCAAGAGACCCAGTACTTC	CASSFQETQYF
TRBV9	.	.	TRBJ1-3	TGTGCCAGCAGCGCAAAACAGGGTGCTGGAAACACCATATATTTT	CASSAKQGAGNTIYF
TRBV20-1	.	.	TRBJ2-1	TGCAGTGCTGCAACTTGGGATGAGCAGTTCTTC	CSAATWDEQFF
TRBV15	TRBD1	.	TRBJ2-7	TGTGCCACCAGCAGAGATGTGGGACAGGGTAGGGGGCAGTACTTC	CATSRDVGQGRGQYF
TRBV19	TRBD2	.	TRBJ2-7	TGTGCCAGTAAGGGACTAGCTAACGAGCAGTACTTC	CASKGLANEQYF
TRBV28	.	.	TRBJ1-2	TGTGCCAGCACCGAACAGGGTAGAAATGGCTACACCTTC	CASTEQGRNGYTF
TRBV10-3	TRBD1	.	TRBJ1-1	TGTGCCATCAGCGGGACAGAGAACACTGAAGCTTTCTTT	CAISGTENTEAFF
TRBV18	.	.	TRBJ2-2	TGTGCCAGCTCCCAACAGGACTTATTTCTCGTGGGCACCGGGGAGCTGTTTTTT	CASSQQDLFLVGTGELFF
TRBV5-6	.	few	TRBJ1-4	TGTGCCAGCAGCGGGACGGGATCGGCTAATGAAAAACTGTTTTTT	CASSGTGSANEKLFF
TRBV18	.	.	TRBJ2-7	TGTGCCAGCTCACTGCCCAGGACGGGGCAGTACTTC	CASSLPRTGQYF
TRBV13	.	.	TRBJ1-6	TGTGCCAGCAGCTTTCGGGACCGAGATTCACCCCTCCACTTT	CASSFRDRDSPLHF
TRBV5-1	.	.	TRBJ1-1	TGCGCCAGCAGCTTCCGGGACGGGACTGAAGCTTTCTTT	CASSFRDGTEAFF
TRBV9	TRBD1	.	TRBJ2-7	TGTGCCAGCAGCTCCTGGACAGGGTTCGAGCAGTACTTC	CASSSWTGFEQYF
TRBV28	.	.	TRBJ2-7	TGTGCCAGCAGTCCGGACAGAGACTACGAGCAGTACTTC	CASSPDRDYEQYF
TRBV19	TRBD1	.	TRBJ2-7	TGTGCCAGTAGTCTTCCGGGACAGGGATCCTACGAGCAGTACTTC	CASSLPGQGSYEQYF
TRBV5-1	.	.	TRBJ2-1	TGCGCCAGCAGCTTGGGACAGCTATACAATGAGCAGTTCTTC	CASSLGQLYNEQFF
TRBV9	.	medium-sized	TRBJ2-3	TGTGCCAGCAGCGTAGGAGGCAGGGTGAGCACAGATACGCAGTATTTT	CASSVGGRVSTDTQYF
TRBV5-1	TRBD2	.	TRBJ2-7	TGCGCCAGCAGCTTATCAATAGCGGGAGACCAAGGTGAGCAGTACTTC	CASSLSIAGDQGEQYF
TRBV28	.	.	TRBJ1-6	TGTGCCACCTGGGCAGGGAGGGATTCACCCCTCCACTTT	CATWAGRDSPLHF
TRBV7-3	.	.	TRBJ1-1	TGTGCCAGCAGCTTAACGTCGGAGGGACGGACTGAAGCTTTCTTT	CASSLTSEGRTEAFF
TRBV3-1/TRBV3-2	.	.	TRBJ1-4	TGTGCCAGCAGCCAAGAACAGGGCGTCGGAAAACTGTTTTTT	CASSQEQGVGKLFF
TRBV2	.	.	TRBJ1-4	TGTGCCAGCAGTGAAGAGGCAGGGAGGAAACTGTTTTTT	CASSEEAGRKLFF
TRBV27	TRBD1	.	TRBJ1-1	TGTGCCAGCAGTTTAACAGGGGTGGATGAAGCTTTCTTT	CASSLTGVDEAFF
TRBV11-3	TRBD1	.	TRBJ1-1	TGTGCCAGCAGCTCACAGGGGTTGAACACTGAAGCTTTCTTT	CASSSQGLNTEAFF